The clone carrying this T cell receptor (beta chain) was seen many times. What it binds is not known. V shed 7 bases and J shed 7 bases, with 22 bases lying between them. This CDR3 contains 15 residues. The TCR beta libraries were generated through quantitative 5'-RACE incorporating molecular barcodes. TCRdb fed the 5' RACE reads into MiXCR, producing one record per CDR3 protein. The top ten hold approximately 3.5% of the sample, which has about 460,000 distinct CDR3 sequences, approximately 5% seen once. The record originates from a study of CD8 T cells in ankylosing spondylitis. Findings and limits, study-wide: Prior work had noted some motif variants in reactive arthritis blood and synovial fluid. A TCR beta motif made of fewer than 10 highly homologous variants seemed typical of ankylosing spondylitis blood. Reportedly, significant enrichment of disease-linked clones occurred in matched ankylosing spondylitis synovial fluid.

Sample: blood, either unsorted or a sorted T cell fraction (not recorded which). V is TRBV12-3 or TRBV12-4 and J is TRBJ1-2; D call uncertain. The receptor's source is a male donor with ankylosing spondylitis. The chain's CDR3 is CASTPKVGRVGGYTF. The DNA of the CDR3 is TGTGCCAGCACCCCAAAGGTGGGCCGGGTCGGTGGCTACACCTTC.